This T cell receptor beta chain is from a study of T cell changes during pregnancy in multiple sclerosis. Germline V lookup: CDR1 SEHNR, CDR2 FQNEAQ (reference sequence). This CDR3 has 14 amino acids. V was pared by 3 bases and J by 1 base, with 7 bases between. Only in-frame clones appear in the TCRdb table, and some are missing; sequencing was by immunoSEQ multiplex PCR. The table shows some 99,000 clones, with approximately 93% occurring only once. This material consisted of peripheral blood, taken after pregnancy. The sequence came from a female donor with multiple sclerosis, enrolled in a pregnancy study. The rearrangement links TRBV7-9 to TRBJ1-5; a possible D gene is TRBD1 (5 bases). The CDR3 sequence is CASSLTASNQPQHF. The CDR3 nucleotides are TGTGCCAGCAGCTTGACAGCAAGCAATCAGCCCCAGCATTTT.